The 21 T cell receptor beta chains below come from one sample, sequenced in a study of cytotoxic CD8 clonotypes in ibrutinib-treated CLL. Method: immunoSEQ multiplex PCR; TCRdb's copy keeps in-frame clones and lacks some. The table records tens of thousands of clones, 57% of them present only once. Sequencing was performed on PBMCs, taken after 12 months of ibrutinib treatment. All receptors derive from a human donor with chronic lymphocytic leukemia.

This chain connects TRBV28 to TRBJ1-5; D call uncertain. The CDR3 totals 15 residues. V lost 7 bases to trimming and J lost 4 bases, with 17 bases between them. Germline lookup yields CDR1 MDHEN and CDR2 SYDVKM. The CDR3 loop is CASTPGRAWNQPQHF. CDR3 coding DNA: TGTGCCAGCACCCCGGGTAGGGCTTGGAATCAGCCCCAGCATTTT. Full variable domain (missing parts from reference TRBV28 and TRBJ1-5): DVKVTQSSRYLVKRTGEKVFLECVQDMDHENMFWYRQDPGLGLRLIYFSYDVKMKEKGDIPEGYSVSREKKERFSLILESASTNQTSMYLCASTPGRAWNQPQHFGDGTRLSIL.

The chain employs TRBV10-3 and TRBJ2-1; a possible D gene is TRBD2 (5 bases). The CDR3 loop spans 12 amino acids. V lost 7 bases to trimming and J lost 7 bases, with 11 bases between them. Germline V lookup: CDR1 ENHRY, CDR2 SYGVKD. The CDR3 sequence: CAITSGRNEQFF. As DNA, the CDR3 is TGTGCCATCACCAGCGGAAGAAATGAGCAGTTCTTC.

The chain joins TRBV25-1 to TRBJ2-1; no reliable D call. This CDR3 is built from 11 residues. Germline CDR1 MGHDK, CDR2 SYGVNS. Trimming pared 7 bases from V and 7 bases from J, leaving 8 bases between. In DNA, the CDR3 is TGTGCCAGCACCCTATTAAATGAGCAGTTCTTC. It encodes CASTLLNEQFF.

This clone was counted ten times or more. J is TRBJ1-1 and V is TRBV28; the D gene is possibly TRBD1 (5 bases). The ends were cut back, 3 bases at V and 6 bases at J, with 14 bases in the middle. Germline lookup yields CDR1 MDHEN and CDR2 SYDVKM. The CDR3 is made up of 14 amino acids. The CDR3 loop reads CASSFPDNFAEAFF. The CDR3 DNA sequence: TGTGCCAGCAGTTTCCCGGACAATTTCGCTGAAGCTTTCTTT. Full variable domain (missing parts from reference TRBV28 and TRBJ1-1): DVKVTQSSRYLVKRTGEKVFLECVQDMDHENMFWYRQDPGLGLRLIYFSYDVKMKEKGDIPEGYSVSREKKERFSLILESASTNQTSMYLCASSFPDNFAEAFFGQGTRLTVV.

This rearrangement joins TRBV5-1 to TRBJ1-1; D not resolved. The CDR3 has 13 residues. Trimming removed 5 bases from V and 3 bases from J, with 11 bases in between. In germline, CDR1 is SGHRS, CDR2 YFSETQ. CDR3 loop: CASRVGRDTEAFF. In DNA, the CDR3 is TGCGCCAGCAGAGTAGGTCGGGACACTGAAGCTTTCTTT.

The chain joins TRBV9 to TRBJ2-4; 7 bases line up with TRBD1. CDR1 SGDLS and CDR2 YYNGEE come from the germline V gene. The trim removed 6 bases at V and 2 bases at J, leaving 17 bases unmatched. This CDR3 has 18 residues. The CDR3 DNA is TGTGCCAGCATCACCCCTCGACAGGGCCCTTCACCCAAAAACATTCAGTACTTC. This codes for CASITPRQGPSPKNIQYF.

There are a few counts of this clone. The chain employs TRBV6-1 and TRBJ2-7; 7 bases fit TRBD2. This CDR3 has 15 residues. V was clipped by 0 bases and J by 7 bases; unmatched bases: 9. CDR1 MNHNS and CDR2 SASEGT come from the germline V gene. CDR3 residues: CASSEAGAGFEEQYV. The CDR3 DNA is TGTGCCAGCAGTGAAGCGGGAGCGGGGTTTGAGGAGCAGTACGTC.

J is TRBJ1-4 and V is TRBV18, with D possibly being TRBD1 (5 bases). The length of the CDR3 is 15 residues. Germline CDR1 KGHSH, CDR2 LQKENI. The germline V and J ends were trimmed by 5 bases and 8 bases, with 18 bases remaining between them. Here the CDR3 DNA reads TGTGCCAGCTCATCAGCAGGGACGGAAGTCGAAAAACTGTTTTTT. Amino acids: CASSSAGTEVEKLFF.

The sample holds many counts of this clone. The V gene is TRBV28, the J gene TRBJ2-3; tentatively, D is TRBD1 or TRBD2 (6 bases each). The length of the CDR3 is 15 residues. Trimming took off 4 bases at V and 1 base at J, with 12 bases between the two ends. The germline CDR1 and CDR2 sequences are MDHEN and SYDVKM. CDR3 nucleotide sequence: TGTGCCAGCAGTTCCTGGGGGGCAGGCACAGATACGCAGTATTTT. This gives the protein CASSSWGAGTDTQYF.

The rearrangement uses TRBV15 and TRBJ2-7, with D perhaps matching TRBD1 (5 bases). V was clipped by 5 bases and J by 2 bases, with 10 bases between them. CDR1 and CDR2 from the germline V gene are LNHNV and YYDKDF (reference sequence). This CDR3 region has 13 residues. The CDR3 here is CATSRPDTYEQYF. In nucleotides, the CDR3 is TGTGCCACCAGCCGACCGGACACCTACGAGCAGTACTTC.

The genes are TRBV6-5 and TRBJ1-2, with D unclear. The CDR3 length is 13 residues. V shed 6 bases and J shed 4 bases, with 12 bases lying between them. Germline V CDR1 and CDR2: MNHEY, SVGAGI. For the CDR3, the DNA is TGTGCCAGCAGCCCCCCAGGACTCTATGGCTACACCTTC. It is translated as CASSPPGLYGYTF.

This clone was recorded a few times. The V and J genes are TRBV6-1 and TRBJ2-7, with D uncertain. CDR1 MNHNS and CDR2 SASEGT come from the germline V gene. CDR3 size: 11 residues. V was cut by 6 bases and J by 0 bases, with 3 bases left in between. As DNA, the CDR3 is TGTGCCAGCAGCCCCTCCTACGAGCAGTACTTC. Translation gives CASSPSYEQYF.

J is TRBJ1-5 and V is TRBV9, with D uncertain. The CDR3 is 13 amino acids. From germline, CDR1 is SGDLS and CDR2 YYNGEE. The ends were cut back, 4 bases at V and 0 bases at J, with 5 bases in the middle. The CDR3 nucleotides read TGTGCCAGCAGCTCGTATAGCAATCAGCCCCAGCATTTT. It is translated as CASSSYSNQPQHF. The full variable domain, with the rest looked up from reference TRBV9 and TRBJ1-5, is DSGVTQTPKHLITATGQRVTLRCSPRSGDLSVYWYQQSLDQGLQFLIQYYNGEERAKGNILERFSAQQFPDLHSELNLSSLELGDSALYFCASSSYSNQPQHFGDGTRLSIL.

This clone came up once. This chain connects TRBV5-1 to TRBJ1-1; D gene unclear. Trimming removed 5 bases at V and 0 bases at J, with 11 bases between. CDR1 SGHRS and CDR2 YFSETQ come from the germline V gene. The CDR3 runs 14 residues. CDR3 sequence reads: CASSRGDVNTEAFF. CDR3 DNA: TGCGCCAGCAGTCGGGGAGATGTGAACACTGAAGCTTTCTTT.

V and J are TRBV7-9 and TRBJ2-7, with D perhaps assigned TRBD1 or TRBD2 (5 bases each). This CDR3 is built from 14 residues. V shed 1 base and J shed 3 bases, with 10 bases lying between them. The germline CDR1 and CDR2 sequences are SEHNR and FQNEAQ (reference sequence). The CDR3 reads CASSLVGGVYEQYF. CDR3 nucleotides: TGTGCCAGCAGCTTAGTTGGGGGAGTCTACGAGCAGTACTTC.

On this clone itself: Relative to the germline gene, one junction end is altered; a read error may explain this. The chain couples TRBV7-8 to TRBJ1-1; TRBD1 matches 9 bases. The CDR3 sequence is 13 residues long. Germline values: CDR1 SGHVS, CDR2 FQNEAQ. CDR3 in amino acids: CASTLTGGEEAFF. The CDR3 nucleotides are TGTGCCAGCACCTTAACAGGGGGCGAGGAAGCTTTCTTT.

This clone is judged medium-sized. At one end the junction does not follow the germline gene, possibly because of a read error. The chain carries TRBV29-1 and TRBJ1-2, with D hard to call. CDR1 and CDR2 (germline): SQVTM, ANQGSEA. The CDR3 covers 10 residues. DNA for the CDR3: TGCAGCGTTGACGAAACCCCAACTATCTTC. Translating gives CSVDETPTIF.

The chain couples TRBV5-6 to TRBJ1-2, with 7 bases matching TRBD1. The junction had 5 bases not matched to a gene; V was cut back by 5 bases and J by 4 bases. The CDR3 consists of 13 residues. Germline V CDR1 and CDR2: SGHDT, YYEEEE. The CDR3 nucleotides are TGTGCCAGCAGTGGACAGGCCCTCTATGGCTACACCTTC. Translating gives CASSGQALYGYTF.

This chain joins TRBV11-2 and TRBJ2-7; 10 bases agree with TRBD1. Germline V gene lookup returns CDR1 SGHAT and CDR2 FQNNGV. V was clipped by 5 bases and J by 5 bases; unmatched bases: 9. The CDR3 sequence is 15 residues long. The CDR3 DNA reads TGTGCCAGCAGCCAGGGACAGGGGCGTACCCACGAGCAGTACGTC. Protein: CASSQGQGRTHEQYV.

This clone was seen a handful of times. The chain combines TRBV28 with TRBJ2-1, with a weak D call TRBD2 (6 bases). The CDR3 runs 11 residues. Germline V gives CDR1 MDHEN, CDR2 SYDVKM. Trimming stripped 5 bases from V and 9 bases from J, with 8 bases between. The chain's CDR3 is CASSGGIEQFF. CDR3 DNA sequence: TGTGCCAGCAGTGGAGGGATTGAGCAGTTCTTC.

This clone appeared a few times. Written as DNA, the CDR3 is TGTGCCACTACAGGATTAAGGGAGCAGTACTTC. Amino acid sequence: CATTGLREQYF. This chain links TRBV28 with TRBJ2-7, with a tentative D call TRBD1 (5 bases). The CDR3 has 11 residues. Trimming pared 10 bases from V and 7 bases from J, leaving 14 bases between. In germline, CDR1 is MDHEN, CDR2 SYDVKM.